Reported below is one T cell receptor (beta chain). Its cognate antigen is unknown. Under the ViraFEST assay, PBMC were stimulated with viral peptide pools so that antigen-specific CD4+ T cells expanded. Sequencing was performed afterwards. Cells that had been cultured for 10 days were the source of isolated CD4+ T cells. Vaccination of participants consisted of two doses of either the BNT162b2 or mRNA-1273 vaccine. None of the vaccinated had previously contracted SARS-CoV-2, and their nucleocapsid antibodies tested negative. Days 3 and 7 saw half the medium replaced with IL-2 medium. The data derive from a study of vaccination effects on CD4 cells after COVID-19. Trimming took 0 bases from V and 3 from J, leaving 14 bases between them. The CDR3 has 16 amino acids. From germline, CDR1 is SEHNR and CDR2 FQNEAQ (reference sequence). Sequenced by immunoSEQ multiplex PCR; TCRdb stores in-frame clones only, minus some. Of about 24,000 clones in the sample, 69% are singletons; the top ten hold roughly 8.7%.

The origin of this receptor is a human donor who received a COVID-19 vaccine. The chain has TRBV7-9 and TRBJ1-2; no definite D call. This material consisted of CD4+ T cells from PBMCs cultured with SARS-CoV-2 spike peptides, taken after COVID-19 vaccination. Here the CDR3 reads CASSLAGSSGDYGYTF. For the CDR3, the DNA is TGTGCCAGCAGCTTAGCCGGCTCCTCCGGGGACTATGGCTACACCTTC.